Listed here are 14 T cell receptor beta chains from one sample, sequenced in a study of blood T cell repertoires in COVID-19. Profiling relied on immunoSEQ multiplex PCR, and the TCRdb table lists in-frame clones only, not all of them. The sample holds more than 95,000 clones, more than 80% seen once. The sequencing sample was made of peripheral blood. The receptors originated from a human donor in a cohort sampled during active COVID-19.

J is TRBJ2-5 and V is TRBV7-7, with D tentatively TRBD2 (6 bases). V lost 0 bases, J lost 3 bases, and 11 bases lay in between. The CDR3 is 15 residues long. Germline V gene sequence: CDR1 SSHAT, CDR2 FNYEAQ (reference sequence). The CDR3 DNA reads TGTGCCAGCAGCTTAGCCAGGGCGGGAAAAGAGACCCAGTACTTC. It codes for CASSLARAGKETQYF.

The chain has TRBV3-1 (or the pseudogene TRBV3-2) and TRBJ2-5; 8 bases are a match to TRBD2. The germline V gene has CDR1 LGHDT and CDR2 YNNKEL (reference sequence). This CDR3 comprises 15 residues. The trim removed 7 bases at V and 7 bases at J, leaving 14 bases unmatched. CDR3 nucleotide sequence: TGTGCCAGCACGGGGGGGGCCCCGGGTCGGGGGACCCAGTACTTC. As protein: CASTGGAPGRGTQYF.

Written as DNA, the CDR3 is TGCAGCGTAGCTACAGGGGGGAGCTCCTACGAGCAGTACTTC. It yields the protein CSVATGGSSYEQYF. The rearrangement uses TRBV29-1 and TRBJ2-7; TRBD1 agrees at 8 bases. The CDR3 length is 14 residues. The V and J ends lost 6 bases and 0 bases, in that order; junction bases with no gene match: 7. The germline gives CDR1 SQVTM, CDR2 ANQGSEA.

The J gene is TRBJ2-7, the V gene TRBV2, with 12 bases that match TRBD2. Germline V gene sequence: CDR1 SNHLY, CDR2 FYNNEI. Trimming at V came to 10 bases and at J to 7 bases, leaving 11 bases not matched to a gene. This CDR3 is 14 amino acids long. CDR3 sequence reads: CATRLLAGGQEQYF. CDR3 DNA: TGTGCCACCCGGCTACTAGCGGGGGGTCAGGAGCAGTACTTC. The full variable domain, its missing parts supplied by reference TRBV2 and TRBJ2-7, is EPEVTQTPSHQVTQMGQEVILRCVPISNHLYFYWYRQILGQKVEFLVSFYNNEISEKSEIFDDQFSVERPDGSNFTLKIRSTKLEDSAMYFCATRLLAGGQEQYFGPGTRLTVT.

This clone was detected ten times or more. The J gene is TRBJ1-2, the V gene TRBV5-6; 8 positions match TRBD1. Trimming took 2 bases from V and 4 from J; bases not matched to a gene: 16. CDR1 and CDR2 (germline): SGHDT, YYEEEE. The CDR3 consists of 18 residues. The CDR3 DNA is TGTGCCAGCAGCTTAAGGACAGACGGGGCAGGGGGCGTCTATGGCTACACCTTC. This codes for CASSLRTDGAGGVYGYTF.

CDR3 loop: CASSQRSGETDTQYF. CDR3 coding DNA: TGTGCCAGCAGCCAAAGGAGCGGGGAGACAGATACGCAGTATTTT. The chain uses TRBV3-1 (or the pseudogene TRBV3-2) and TRBJ2-3; 7 nucleotides agree with TRBD2. The CDR3 loop spans 15 amino acids. CDR1 is LGHDT and CDR2 is YNNKEL in the germline V gene (reference sequence). V lost 2 bases to trimming and J lost 3 bases; unmatched junction nucleotides: 5.

This rearrangement joins TRBV5-4 to TRBJ2-1, with 10 bases that match TRBD1. Unmatched junction bases numbered 3, after V lost 4 bases and J lost 8 bases. The germline V gene encodes CDR1 SGHNT and CDR2 YYREEE (reference sequence). CDR3 length: 13 residues. CDR3 sequence reads: CASSLGQGYEQFF. CDR3 nucleotide sequence: TGTGCCAGCAGCCTGGGACAGGGGTATGAGCAGTTCTTC.

The V gene is TRBV5-1, the J gene TRBJ2-3; 13 nucleotides line up with TRBD2. This CDR3 comprises 16 residues. Germline CDR1 reads SGHRS; CDR2 reads YFSETQ. Trimming removed 4 bases from V and 2 bases from J; junction bases left unmatched: 4. This CDR3 reads CASSRTSGGHTDTQYF. The CDR3 DNA is TGCGCCAGCAGCCGGACTAGCGGGGGACACACAGATACGCAGTATTTT.

The chain combines TRBV29-1 with TRBJ1-4; 9 bases are a match to TRBD1. CDR3 size: 15 residues. J was trimmed by 8 bases and V by 4 bases; bases with no gene match: 11. Germline lookup yields CDR1 SQVTM and CDR2 ANQGSEA. The CDR3 sequence is CSVVGPGQGREKLFF. CDR3 nucleotide sequence: TGCAGCGTTGTCGGACCGGGACAGGGCCGGGAAAAACTGTTTTTT. The variable domain in full, completed from reference TRBV29-1 and TRBJ1-4, reads SAVISQKPSRDICQRGTSLTIQCQVDSQVTMMFWYRQQPGQSLTLIATANQGSEATYESGFVIDKFPISRPNLTFSTLTVSNMSPEDSSIYLCSVVGPGQGREKLFFGSGTQLSVL.

Only a few counts were recorded for this clone. This chain links TRBV4-2 with TRBJ2-5; 9 bases map to TRBD1. V trimming: 3 bases; J trimming: 4 bases; junction bases outside the gene matches: 6. The CDR3 is 15 amino acids. Germline-derived CDR1 and CDR2 are LGHNA and YNFKEQ. For the CDR3, the DNA is TGTGCCAGCAGCCAGGAACGGACAGGGGTAGAGACCCAGTACTTC. This codes for CASSQERTGVETQYF.

The chain couples TRBV3-1 (or the pseudogene TRBV3-2) to TRBJ2-7; D unresolved. The CDR3 runs to 14 residues. The germline CDR1 and CDR2 sequences are LGHDT and YNNKEL (reference sequence). Trimming removed 6 bases at V and 0 bases at J, with 12 bases between. The DNA for the CDR3 is TGTGCCAGCAGTCGAACGGTGAGCTCCTACGAGCAGTACTTC. Amino acids: CASSRTVSSYEQYF.

This sequence joins TRBV11-2 and TRBJ2-7; D not certain. This CDR3 has 11 residues. V lost 5 bases, J lost 0 bases, and 2 bases lay in between. Germline V gene lookup returns CDR1 SGHAT and CDR2 FQNNGV. CDR3 residues: CASSRSYEQYF. The CDR3 nucleotides are TGTGCCAGCAGCCGCTCCTACGAGCAGTACTTC.

As DNA, the CDR3 is TGTGCCAGCAGCCAACCCTCGGACAGGGGTGGCTACACCTTC. It is translated as CASSQPSDRGGYTF. The rearrangement uses TRBV3-1 (or the pseudogene TRBV3-2) and TRBJ1-2; 9 positions match TRBD1. CDR1 LGHDT and CDR2 YNNKEL come from the germline V gene (reference sequence). V was pared by 2 bases and J by 7 bases, with 5 bases of the junction left unmatched. This CDR3 contains 14 residues.

This clone has only one observation. V and J are TRBV18 and TRBJ2-1, with D possibly matching TRBD1 (5 bases). Germline CDR1 is KGHSH and CDR2 is LQKENI. The length of the CDR3 is 14 residues. Trimming took 5 bases from V and 8 from J, leaving 16 bases between them. CDR3 nucleotides: TGTGCCAGCTCATCTCTACAGGTCAGGGATGAGCAGTTCTTC. Its translation is CASSSLQVRDEQFF.